The rows below give T cell receptor beta chains drawn from one sample of a study of T cell responses to AZD1222 COVID-19 vaccine. Profiled with immunoSEQ multiplex PCR; TCRdb holds only in-frame clones, not every one. The table lists 150,000 to 200,000 clones, roughly 90% of them singletons. This specimen consisted of peripheral blood, obtained 28 days after the second AZD1222 dose. These receptors all stem from an adult who received the AZD1222 COVID-19 vaccine. Each CDR3 is given with its conserved first and last residue. A D gene is named only where the DNA matches it firmly. Rows may omit the clone size; those that give it use once, few, many or a size class.

NA | TRBJ2-1 | TRBV18 | TRBD2 | TGTGCCAGCTCACCACCCCCTCGGTCCAGGGAGGGTAATGAGCAGTTCTTC | CASSPPPRSREGNEQFF
few | TRBJ2-1 | TRBV19 | TRBD2 | TGTGCCAGTAGTACGGGACTAGGGGTATGGGAGCAGTTCTTC | CASSTGLGVWEQFF
NA | TRBJ2-1 | TRBV7-7 | TRBD1 | TGTGCTAGCAGCCGCGGACAGGGGGCGTCCAATGAGCAGTTCTTC | CASSRGQGASNEQFF
NA | TRBJ1-2 | TRBV7-2 | NA | TGTGCCAGCAGCTTAGCTACCGGTATAGACTCTGGCTACACCTTC | CASSLATGIDSGYTF
many | TRBJ1-5 | TRBV6-5 | NA | TGTGCCAGCAGTCAGGGACAAAAAAATCAGCCCCAGCATTTT | CASSQGQKNQPQHF
NA | TRBJ1-1 | TRBV15 | NA | TGTGCCACCAGCACTCTCGGGGGGAATACTGAAGCTTTCTTT | CATSTLGGNTEAFF
few | TRBJ1-6 | TRBV5-5 | NA | TGTGCCAGCAGCTCCGAGGGGCCTTTTAATTCACCCCTCCACTTT | CASSSEGPFNSPLHF
NA | TRBJ1-2 | TRBV19 | TRBD1 | TGTGCCAGTAGCGCACAGGGGAGCTATGGCTACACCTTC | CASSAQGSYGYTF
NA | TRBJ1-4 | TRBV27 | NA | TGTGCCAGCAGTTCAATTCGACAGGCCCCTAATGAAAAACTGTTTTTT | CASSSIRQAPNEKLFF
NA | TRBJ1-1 | TRBV10-1 | TRBD1 | TGCGCCAGCAGTGAGCGGACAGGGACTGAAGCTTTCTTT | CASSERTGTEAFF
NA | TRBJ1-3 | TRBV6-5 | TRBD1 | TGTGCCAGCAGCCTGGGACAGGGAGGAAACACCATATATTTT | CASSLGQGGNTIYF
NA | TRBJ2-5 | TRBV7-9 | NA | TGTGCCAGCAGCCCTAGGACGTTCCAAGAGACCCAGTACTTC | CASSPRTFQETQYF
NA | TRBJ1-1 | TRBV6-5 | NA | TGTGCCAGCGCAGGCCACACTGAAGCTTTCTTT | CASAGHTEAFF
NA | TRBJ2-1 | TRBV27 | TRBD2 | TGTGCCAGCAGTTCGCGGGAGGGTCTAGCCTCCATCTATGAGCAGTTCTTC | CASSSREGLASIYEQFF
NA | TRBJ2-3 | TRBV4-1 | NA | TGCGCCAGCAGCCAAGATCACGGGGGTCCGGGAGATACGCAGTATTTT | CASSQDHGGPGDTQYF
NA | TRBJ1-1 | TRBV6-5 | NA | TGTGCCAGCAGGATACCGGGTCTCGGTACGGCTGAAGCTTTCTTT | CASRIPGLGTAEAFF
NA | TRBJ1-3 | TRBV18 | NA | TGTGCCAGCTCACCTGCTAGGACAGTCCTAAGCTCTGGAAACACCATATATTTT | CASSPARTVLSSGNTIYF
NA | TRBJ2-3 | TRBV7-2 | NA | TGTGCCAGCAGCTTTTCCACCGAAGATACGCAGTATTTT | CASSFSTEDTQYF
NA | TRBJ2-1 | TRBV6-5 | NA | TGTGCCAGCACAGGCCGCTACAATGAGCAGTTCTTC | CASTGRYNEQFF
once | TRBJ1-2 | TRBV12-3/TRBV12-4 | TRBD1 | TGTGCCAGCAGTTCCGGACAGGGTGTAGGCTACACCTTC | CASSSGQGVGYTF
NA | TRBJ1-4 | TRBV6-5 | NA | TGTGCCAGCACCAGGACCTTGGCTAATGAAAAACTGTTTTTT | CASTRTLANEKLFF
NA | TRBJ2-3 | TRBV20-1 | NA | TGCAGTGCTAGCCAGATGAGTACGCAGTATTTT | CSASQMSTQYF
NA | TRBJ1-2 | TRBV27 | TRBD1 | TGTGCCAGCAGGCGAGCTCGGGGACAGGGGTCCTATGGCTACACCTTC | CASRRARGQGSYGYTF
NA | TRBJ2-6 | TRBV6-5 | NA | TGTGCCAGCAGCCCCGGGGGCGGGGCCAACGTCCTGACTTTC | CASSPGGGANVLTF
once | TRBJ2-7 | TRBV6-5 | NA | TGTGCCAGCAGTTACGGGCCTAGCTCCTACGAGCAGTACTTC | CASSYGPSSYEQYF
NA | TRBJ1-5 | TRBV7-2 | NA | TGTGCCAGCAGCTTAGGTAAACATCAGCCCCAGCATTTT | CASSLGKHQPQHF
NA | TRBJ1-2 | TRBV6-5 | NA | TGTGCCAGCAGTTACTCGGGGCAGGGATGTAATGGCTACACCTTC | CASSYSGQGCNGYTF
once | TRBJ2-7 | TRBV9 | NA | TGTGCCAGCAGCGTAGACCCCTCCTACGAGCAGTACTTC | CASSVDPSYEQYF
NA | TRBJ2-2 | TRBV5-1 | NA | TGCGCCAGCAGCTTGGACGTCGCTAACACCGGGGAGCTGTTTTTT | CASSLDVANTGELFF
NA | TRBJ1-4 | TRBV6-1 | NA | TGTGCCAGCAGCGAAGGGGACACTAATGAAAAACTGTTTTTT | CASSEGDTNEKLFF
once | TRBJ1-4 | TRBV7-8 | NA | TGTGCCAGCAGCAAAGAGTTAACTAATGAAAAACTGTTTTTT | CASSKELTNEKLFF